This TCR beta chain stems from a study of T cell responses to AZD1222 COVID-19 vaccine. Study-wide context: Investigators merged groups given second doses at roughly 4 or roughly 12 weeks. General observations from the study: Along spike, vaccine-associated CD4 TCRs were found throughout, with dominance at 160-218 and 743-854.

Clones were sequenced by immunoSEQ multiplex PCR, and TCRdb holds only the in-frame ones, with some missing. The sample has over 150,000 clones, more than 80% seen once. A note on this clone: Its antigen remains unidentified.

The length of the CDR3 is 13 residues. Germline assignment: CDR1 KGHDR and CDR2 SFDVKD. The V gene lost 8 bases and the J gene lost 3 bases, with 12 bases spanning the gap. This sequence joins TRBV24-1 and TRBJ2-5, with D maybe TRBD2 (5 bases). The input for sequencing was peripheral blood, taken on day 0 of AZD1222 vaccination. This clonotype was sampled from an adult in good health. Here the CDR3 DNA reads TGTGCCACCAAAAGCGGCAGCGAAGAGACCCAGTACTTC. Translated, it gives CATKSGSEETQYF.